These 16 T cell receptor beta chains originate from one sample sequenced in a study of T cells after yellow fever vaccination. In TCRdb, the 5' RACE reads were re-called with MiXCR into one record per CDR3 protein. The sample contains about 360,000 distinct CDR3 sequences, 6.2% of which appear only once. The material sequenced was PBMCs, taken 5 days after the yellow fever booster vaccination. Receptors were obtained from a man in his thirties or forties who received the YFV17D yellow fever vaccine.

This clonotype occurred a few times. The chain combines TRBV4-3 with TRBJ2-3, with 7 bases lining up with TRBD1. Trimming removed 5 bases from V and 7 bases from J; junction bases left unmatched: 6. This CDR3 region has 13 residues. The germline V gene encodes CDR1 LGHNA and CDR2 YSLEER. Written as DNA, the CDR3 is TGCGCCAGCAGCAAGGACAGGTTGAATACGCAGTATTTT. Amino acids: CASSKDRLNTQYF.

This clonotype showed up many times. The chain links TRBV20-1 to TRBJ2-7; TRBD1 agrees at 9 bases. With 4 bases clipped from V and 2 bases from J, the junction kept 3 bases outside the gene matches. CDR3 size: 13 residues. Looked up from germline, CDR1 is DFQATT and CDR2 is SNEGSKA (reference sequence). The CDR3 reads CSAIRQGAYEQYF. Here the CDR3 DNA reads TGCAGTGCTATTAGACAGGGGGCCTACGAGCAGTACTTC.

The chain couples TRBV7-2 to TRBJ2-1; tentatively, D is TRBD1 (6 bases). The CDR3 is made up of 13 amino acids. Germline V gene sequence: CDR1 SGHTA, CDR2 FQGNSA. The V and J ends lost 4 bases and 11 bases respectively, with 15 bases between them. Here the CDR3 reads CASSYNLRDKQFF. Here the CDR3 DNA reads TGTGCCAGCAGCTACAACCTCCGGGACAAGCAGTTCTTC.

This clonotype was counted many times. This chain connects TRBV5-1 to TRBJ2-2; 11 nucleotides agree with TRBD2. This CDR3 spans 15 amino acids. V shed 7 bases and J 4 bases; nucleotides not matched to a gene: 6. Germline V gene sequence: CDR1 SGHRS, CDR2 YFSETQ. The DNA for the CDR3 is TGCGCCAGCCAGACTAGCGGGACTGGCACCGGGGAGCTGTTTTTT. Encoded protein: CASQTSGTGTGELFF.

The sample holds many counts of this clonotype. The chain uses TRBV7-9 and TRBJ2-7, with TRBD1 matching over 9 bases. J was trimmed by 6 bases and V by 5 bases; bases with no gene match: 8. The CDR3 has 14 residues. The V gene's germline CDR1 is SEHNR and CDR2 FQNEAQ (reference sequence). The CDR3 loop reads CASSPGDRVREQYF. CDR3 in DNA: TGTGCCAGCAGCCCCGGGGACAGGGTGCGCGAGCAGTACTTC.

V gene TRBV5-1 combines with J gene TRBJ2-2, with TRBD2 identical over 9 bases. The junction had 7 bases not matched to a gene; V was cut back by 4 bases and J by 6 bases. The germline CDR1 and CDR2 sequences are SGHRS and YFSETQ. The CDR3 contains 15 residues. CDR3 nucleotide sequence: TGCGCCAGCAGCCCGGGACTAGCAGCCCCCGGGGAGCTGTTTTTT. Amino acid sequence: CASSPGLAAPGELFF.

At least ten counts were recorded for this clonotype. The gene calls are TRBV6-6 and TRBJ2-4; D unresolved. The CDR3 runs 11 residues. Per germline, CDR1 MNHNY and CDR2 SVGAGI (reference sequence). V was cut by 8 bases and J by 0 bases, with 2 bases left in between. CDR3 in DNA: TGTGCCAGCCTAGCCAAAAACATTCAGTACTTC. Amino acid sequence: CASLAKNIQYF.

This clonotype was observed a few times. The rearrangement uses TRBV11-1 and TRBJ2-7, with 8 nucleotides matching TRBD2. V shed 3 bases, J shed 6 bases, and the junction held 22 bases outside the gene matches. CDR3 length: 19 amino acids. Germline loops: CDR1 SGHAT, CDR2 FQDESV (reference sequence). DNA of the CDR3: TGTGCCAGCAGCTTTAATGATGTAGCTTCGGGACTAGTAAATTTCGAGCAGTACTTC. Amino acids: CASSFNDVASGLVNFEQYF.

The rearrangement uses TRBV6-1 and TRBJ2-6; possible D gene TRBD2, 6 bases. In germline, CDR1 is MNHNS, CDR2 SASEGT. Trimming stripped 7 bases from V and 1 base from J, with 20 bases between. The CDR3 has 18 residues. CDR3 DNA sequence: TGTGCCAGCAACTCTGGGGGGAGGCTGTTGTCTGGGGCCAACGTCCTGACTTTC. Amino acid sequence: CASNSGGRLLSGANVLTF.

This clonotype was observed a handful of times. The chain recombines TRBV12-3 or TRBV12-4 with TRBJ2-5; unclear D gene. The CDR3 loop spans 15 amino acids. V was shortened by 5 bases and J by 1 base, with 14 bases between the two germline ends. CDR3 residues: CASSPPRSIQETQYF. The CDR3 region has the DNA TGTGCCAGCAGTCCCCCCAGGTCTATCCAAGAGACCCAGTACTTC.

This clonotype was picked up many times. The CDR3 DNA reads as TGCGCCAGCAGATCCCAAAGAGGCCAAGGAGAGACCCAGTACTTC. Translating gives CASRSQRGQGETQYF. This chain uses TRBV5-1 with TRBJ2-5; unclear D gene. The CDR3 is 15 residues long. Trimming took 5 bases from V and 4 from J, leaving 18 bases between them. Germline CDR1 is SGHRS and CDR2 is YFSETQ. The entire variable domain, with the rest obtained from reference TRBV5-1 and TRBJ2-5, is as follows: KAGVTQTPRYLIKTRGQQVTLSCSPISGHRSVSWYQQTPGQGLQFLFEYFSETQRNKGNFPGRFSGRQFSNSRSEMNVSTLELGDSALYLCASRSQRGQGETQYFGPGTRLLVL.

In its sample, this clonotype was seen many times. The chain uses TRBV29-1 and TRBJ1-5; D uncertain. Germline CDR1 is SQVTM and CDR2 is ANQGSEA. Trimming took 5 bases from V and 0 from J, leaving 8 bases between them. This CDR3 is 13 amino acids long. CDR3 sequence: CSVSENSNQPQHF. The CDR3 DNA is TGCAGCGTTAGCGAGAATAGCAATCAGCCCCAGCATTTT.

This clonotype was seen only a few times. DNA of the CDR3: TGTGCCAGCAGTTTGGGAGGGGCGGGCATTCAGTACTTC. The encoded protein is CASSLGGAGIQYF. The chain recombines TRBV12-3 or TRBV12-4 with TRBJ2-4, with 7 bases fitting TRBD2. V dropped 3 bases and J dropped 9; count of bases not matched to a gene: 5. The CDR3 length is 13 residues.

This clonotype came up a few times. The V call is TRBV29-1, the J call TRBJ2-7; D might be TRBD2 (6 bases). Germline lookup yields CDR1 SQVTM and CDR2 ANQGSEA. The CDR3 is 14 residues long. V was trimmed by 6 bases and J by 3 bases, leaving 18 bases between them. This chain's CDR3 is CSVRRGGRGYEQYF. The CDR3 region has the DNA TGCAGCGTCCGAAGGGGAGGTAGGGGCTACGAGCAGTACTTC.

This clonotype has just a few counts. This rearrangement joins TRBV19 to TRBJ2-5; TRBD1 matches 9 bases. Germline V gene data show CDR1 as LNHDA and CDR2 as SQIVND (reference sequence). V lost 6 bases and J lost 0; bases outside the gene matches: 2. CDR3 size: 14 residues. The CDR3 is CASRDRGNQETQYF. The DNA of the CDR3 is TGTGCCAGTAGGGACAGGGGAAACCAAGAGACCCAGTACTTC.

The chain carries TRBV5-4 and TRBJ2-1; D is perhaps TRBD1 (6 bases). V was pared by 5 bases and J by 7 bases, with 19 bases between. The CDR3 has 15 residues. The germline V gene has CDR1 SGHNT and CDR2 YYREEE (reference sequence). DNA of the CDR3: TGTGCCAGCAGTCCCGGGACACACCACAGGAATGAGCAGTTCTTC. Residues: CASSPGTHHRNEQFF. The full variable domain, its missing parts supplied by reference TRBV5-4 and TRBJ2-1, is ETGVTQSPTHLIKTRGQQVTLRCSSQSGHNTVSWYQQALGQGPQFIFQYYREEENGRGNFPPRFSGLQFPNYSSELNVNALELDDSALYLCASSPGTHHRNEQFFGPGTRLTVL.